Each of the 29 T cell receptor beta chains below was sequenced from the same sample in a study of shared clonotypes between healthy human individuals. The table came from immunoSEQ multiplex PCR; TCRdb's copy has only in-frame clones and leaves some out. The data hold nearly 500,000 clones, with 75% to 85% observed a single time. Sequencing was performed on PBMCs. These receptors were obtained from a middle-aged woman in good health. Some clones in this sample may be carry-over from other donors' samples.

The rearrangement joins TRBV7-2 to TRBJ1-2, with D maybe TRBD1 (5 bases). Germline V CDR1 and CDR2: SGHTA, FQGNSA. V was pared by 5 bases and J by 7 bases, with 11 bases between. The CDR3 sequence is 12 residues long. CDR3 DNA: TGTGCCAGCAGCCCACCAGGGTTTGGCTACACCTTC. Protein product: CASSPPGFGYTF.

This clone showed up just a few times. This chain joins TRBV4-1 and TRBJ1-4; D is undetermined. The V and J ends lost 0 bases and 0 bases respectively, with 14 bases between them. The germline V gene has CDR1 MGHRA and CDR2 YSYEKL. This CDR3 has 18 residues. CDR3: CASSQEVRLVATNEKLFF. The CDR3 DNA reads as TGCGCCAGCAGCCAAGAGGTCAGACTAGTTGCAACTAATGAAAAACTGTTTTTT.

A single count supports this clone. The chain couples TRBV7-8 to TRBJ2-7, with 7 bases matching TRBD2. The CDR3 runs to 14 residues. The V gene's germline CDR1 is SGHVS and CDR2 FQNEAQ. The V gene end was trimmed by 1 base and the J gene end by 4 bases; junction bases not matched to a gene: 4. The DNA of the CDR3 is TGTGCCAGCAGCTTAGGCGGGAGTTGGTACGAGCAGTACTTC. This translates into CASSLGGSWYEQYF.

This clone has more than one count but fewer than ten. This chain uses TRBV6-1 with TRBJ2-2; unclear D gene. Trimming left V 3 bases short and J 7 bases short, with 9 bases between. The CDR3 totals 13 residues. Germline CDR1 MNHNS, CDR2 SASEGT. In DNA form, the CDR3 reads TGTGCCAGCAGTGACGCAGGCCACGGGGAGCTGTTTTTT. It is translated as CASSDAGHGELFF.

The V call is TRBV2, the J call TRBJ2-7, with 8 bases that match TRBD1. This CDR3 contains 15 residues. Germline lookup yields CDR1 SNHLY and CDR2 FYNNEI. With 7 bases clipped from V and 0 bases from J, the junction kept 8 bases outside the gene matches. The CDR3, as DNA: TGTGCCAGCACCCAGGGACAGGCCAGCTCCTACGAGCAGTACTTC. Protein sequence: CASTQGQASSYEQYF.

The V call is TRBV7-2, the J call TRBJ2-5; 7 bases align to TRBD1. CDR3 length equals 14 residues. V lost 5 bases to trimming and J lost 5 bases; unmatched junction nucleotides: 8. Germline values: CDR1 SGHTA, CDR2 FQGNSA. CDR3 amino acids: CASSPGGRWETQYF. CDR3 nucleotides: TGTGCCAGCAGCCCAGGGGGACGGTGGGAGACCCAGTACTTC.

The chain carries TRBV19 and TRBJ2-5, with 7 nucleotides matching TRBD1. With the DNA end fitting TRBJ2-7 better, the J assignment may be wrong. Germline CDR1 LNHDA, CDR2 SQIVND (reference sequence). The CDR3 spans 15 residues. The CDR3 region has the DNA TGTGCCAGTAGTTCCCCCGGGACAGAGGACTACGAGCAGTACTTC. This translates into CASSSPGTEDYEQYF.

The CDR3 bases are TGTGCCAGCAGCACACAGGGGGCTGGCAATGAGCAGTTCTTC. As protein: CASSTQGAGNEQFF. The chain recombines TRBV7-2 with TRBJ2-1; 9 bases match TRBD1. The germline V gene has CDR1 SGHTA and CDR2 FQGNSA. The junction had 5 bases not matched to a gene; V was cut back by 5 bases and J by 6 bases. CDR3 size: 14 residues.

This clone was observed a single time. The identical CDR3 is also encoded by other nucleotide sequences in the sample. CDR3 bases: TGTGCCAGCAGCTTTTCTGGAAACACCATATATTTT. Protein sequence: CASSFSGNTIYF. V gene TRBV5-4 combines with J gene TRBJ1-3; D gene unclear. Trimming cost V 2 bases and J 1 base, with 1 base left between them. The CDR3 consists of 12 residues. The germline CDR1 and CDR2 sequences are SGHNT and YYREEE (reference sequence). Full variable domain (remainder filled in from reference TRBV5-4 and TRBJ1-3): ETGVTQSPTHLIKTRGQQVTLRCSSQSGHNTVSWYQQALGQGPQFIFQYYREEENGRGNFPPRFSGLQFPNYSSELNVNALELDDSALYLCASSFSGNTIYFGEGSWLTVV.

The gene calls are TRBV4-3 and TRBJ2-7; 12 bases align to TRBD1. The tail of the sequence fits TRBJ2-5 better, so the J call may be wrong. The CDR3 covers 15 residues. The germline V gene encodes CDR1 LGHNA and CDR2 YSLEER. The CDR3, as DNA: TGCGCCAGCAGCCAGGGACAGGGGGCCCAAGAGACCCAGTACTTC. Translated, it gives CASSQGQGAQETQYF.

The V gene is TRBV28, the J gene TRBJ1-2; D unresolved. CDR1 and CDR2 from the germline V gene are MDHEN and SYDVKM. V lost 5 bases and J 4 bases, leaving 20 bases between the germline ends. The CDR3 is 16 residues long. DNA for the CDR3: TGTGCCAGCAGTCCGAACACGGCCCTGGGGTCCTATGGCTACACCTTC. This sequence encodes CASSPNTALGSYGYTF.

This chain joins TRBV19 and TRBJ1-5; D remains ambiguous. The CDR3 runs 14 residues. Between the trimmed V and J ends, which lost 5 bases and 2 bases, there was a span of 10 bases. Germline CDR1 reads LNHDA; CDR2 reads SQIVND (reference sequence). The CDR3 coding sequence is TGTGCCAGTAGTTATGCCGTAGGCAATCAGCCCCAGCATTTT. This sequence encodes CASSYAVGNQPQHF.

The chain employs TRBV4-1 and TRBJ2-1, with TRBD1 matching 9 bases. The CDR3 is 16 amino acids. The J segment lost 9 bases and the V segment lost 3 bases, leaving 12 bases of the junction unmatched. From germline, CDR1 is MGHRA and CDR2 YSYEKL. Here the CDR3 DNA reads TGCGCCAGCAGCCACCCGGGACAGGGTAATATTGGTGAGCAGTTCTTC. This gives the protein CASSHPGQGNIGEQFF.

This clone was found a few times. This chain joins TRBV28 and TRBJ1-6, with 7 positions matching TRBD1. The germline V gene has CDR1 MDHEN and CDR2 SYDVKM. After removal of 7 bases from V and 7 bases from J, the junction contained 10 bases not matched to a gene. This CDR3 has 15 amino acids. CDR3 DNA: TGTGCCAGCACCCCAGAGGGCAGGGGGAATTCACCCCTCCACTTT. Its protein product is CASTPEGRGNSPLHF.

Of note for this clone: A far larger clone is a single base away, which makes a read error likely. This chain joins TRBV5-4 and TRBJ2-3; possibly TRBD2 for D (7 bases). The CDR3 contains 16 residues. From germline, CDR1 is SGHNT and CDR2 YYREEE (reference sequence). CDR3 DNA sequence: TGTGCCAGCAGCCTGGGGGGCGGGAGTAGGACAGATACGCAGTGTTTT. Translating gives CASSLGGGSRTDTQCF.

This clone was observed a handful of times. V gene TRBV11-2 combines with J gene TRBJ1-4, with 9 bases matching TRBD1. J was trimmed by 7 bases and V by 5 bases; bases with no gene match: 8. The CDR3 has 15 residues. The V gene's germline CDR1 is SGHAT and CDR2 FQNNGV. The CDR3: CASSPGQGMGEKLFF. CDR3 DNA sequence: TGTGCCAGCAGCCCTGGACAGGGGATGGGTGAAAAACTGTTTTTT.

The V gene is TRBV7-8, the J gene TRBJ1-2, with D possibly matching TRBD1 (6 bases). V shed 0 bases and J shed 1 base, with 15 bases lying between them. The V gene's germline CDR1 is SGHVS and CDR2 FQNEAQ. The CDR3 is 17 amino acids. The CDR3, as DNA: TGTGCCAGCAGCTTAGCGGGGCGAACAGGGTTTAACTATGGCTACACCTTC. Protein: CASSLAGRTGFNYGYTF.

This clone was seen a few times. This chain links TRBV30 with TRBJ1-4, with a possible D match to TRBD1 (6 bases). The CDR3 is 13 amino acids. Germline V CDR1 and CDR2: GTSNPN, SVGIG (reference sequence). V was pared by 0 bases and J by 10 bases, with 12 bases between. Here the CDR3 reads CAWSVPQGRKLFF. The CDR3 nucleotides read TGTGCCTGGAGTGTCCCGCAGGGGCGAAAACTGTTTTTT.

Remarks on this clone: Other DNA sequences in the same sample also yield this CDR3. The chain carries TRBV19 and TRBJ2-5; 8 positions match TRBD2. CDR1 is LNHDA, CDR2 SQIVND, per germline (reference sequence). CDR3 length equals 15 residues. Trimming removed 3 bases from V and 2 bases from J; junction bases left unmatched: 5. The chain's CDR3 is CASSIGAGGQETQYF. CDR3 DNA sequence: TGTGCCAGTAGTATTGGCGCGGGAGGACAAGAGACCCAGTACTTC.

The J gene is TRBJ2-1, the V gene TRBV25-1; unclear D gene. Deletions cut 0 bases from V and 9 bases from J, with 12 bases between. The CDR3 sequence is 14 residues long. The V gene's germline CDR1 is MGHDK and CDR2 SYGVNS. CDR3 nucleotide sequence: TGTGCCAGCAGTGAATATCCCCCGCCCGGTGAGCAGTTCTTC. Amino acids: CASSEYPPPGEQFF.

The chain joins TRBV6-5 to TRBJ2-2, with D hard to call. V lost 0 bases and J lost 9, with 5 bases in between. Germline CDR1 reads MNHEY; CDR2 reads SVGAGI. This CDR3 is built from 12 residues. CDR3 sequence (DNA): TGTGCCAGCAGTTACTCGATGAGGGAGCTGTTTTTT. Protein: CASSYSMRELFF.

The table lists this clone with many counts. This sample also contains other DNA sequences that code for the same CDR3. CDR3 protein: CASSRQGDYGYTF. In nucleotides, the CDR3 is TGCGCCAGCAGCCGACAGGGGGACTATGGCTACACCTTC. The chain is built from TRBV10-2 and TRBJ1-2, with 9 bases matching TRBD1. The CDR3 is 13 residues long. Germline loops: CDR1 WSHSY, CDR2 SAAADI. V shed 6 bases and J 3 bases; nucleotides not matched to a gene: 2.

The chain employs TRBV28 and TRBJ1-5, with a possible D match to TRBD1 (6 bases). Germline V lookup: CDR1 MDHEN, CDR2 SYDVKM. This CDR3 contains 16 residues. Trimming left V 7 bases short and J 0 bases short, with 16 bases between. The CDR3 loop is CASTYREGYSNQPQHF. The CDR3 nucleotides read TGTGCCAGCACGTACAGGGAAGGGTATAGCAATCAGCCCCAGCATTTT.

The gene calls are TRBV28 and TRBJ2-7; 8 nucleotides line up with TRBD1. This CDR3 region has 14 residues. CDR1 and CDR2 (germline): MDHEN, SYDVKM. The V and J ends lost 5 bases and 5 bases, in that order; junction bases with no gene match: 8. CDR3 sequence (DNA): TGTGCCAGCAGTACGTGGACAGGGATTGACGAGCAGTACTTC. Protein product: CASSTWTGIDEQYF.

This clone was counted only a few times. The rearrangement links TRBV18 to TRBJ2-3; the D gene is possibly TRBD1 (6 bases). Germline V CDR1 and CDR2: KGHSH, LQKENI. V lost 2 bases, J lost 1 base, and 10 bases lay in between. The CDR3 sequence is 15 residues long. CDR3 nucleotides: TGTGCCAGCTCACCAGTGGGGGCGGGCACAGATACGCAGTATTTT. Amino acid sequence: CASSPVGAGTDTQYF.

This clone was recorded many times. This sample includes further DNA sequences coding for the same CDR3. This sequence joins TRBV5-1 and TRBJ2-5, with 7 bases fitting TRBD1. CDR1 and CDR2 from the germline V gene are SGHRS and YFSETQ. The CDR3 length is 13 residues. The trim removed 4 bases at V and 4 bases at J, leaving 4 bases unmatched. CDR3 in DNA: TGCGCCAGCAGCCAACAGGGGTTAGAGACCCAGTACTTC. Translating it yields CASSQQGLETQYF.

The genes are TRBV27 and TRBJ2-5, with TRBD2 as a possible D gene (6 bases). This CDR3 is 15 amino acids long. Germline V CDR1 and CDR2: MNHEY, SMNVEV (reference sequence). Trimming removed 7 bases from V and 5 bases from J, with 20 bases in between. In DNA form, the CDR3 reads TGTGCCAGCACGCGGACGAGCGGCGGGGTGGAGACCCAGTACTTC. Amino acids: CASTRTSGGVETQYF.

The CDR3 bases are TGTGCCAGCATGAGGTCACTGAACACTGAAGCTTTCTTT. Its protein is CASMRSLNTEAFF. The chain links TRBV6-5 to TRBJ1-1; D ambiguous. CDR1 and CDR2 from the germline V gene are MNHEY and SVGAGI. There are 13 residues in the CDR3. With 7 bases removed from V and 0 bases from J, the gap between germline ends came to 9 bases.

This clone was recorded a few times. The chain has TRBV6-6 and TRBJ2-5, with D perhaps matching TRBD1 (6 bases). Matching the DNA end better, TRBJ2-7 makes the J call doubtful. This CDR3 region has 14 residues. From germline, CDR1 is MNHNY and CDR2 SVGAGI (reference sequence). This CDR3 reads CASVEHRDAYEQYF. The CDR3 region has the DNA TGTGCCAGCGTGGAACACAGGGACGCCTACGAGCAGTACTTC.